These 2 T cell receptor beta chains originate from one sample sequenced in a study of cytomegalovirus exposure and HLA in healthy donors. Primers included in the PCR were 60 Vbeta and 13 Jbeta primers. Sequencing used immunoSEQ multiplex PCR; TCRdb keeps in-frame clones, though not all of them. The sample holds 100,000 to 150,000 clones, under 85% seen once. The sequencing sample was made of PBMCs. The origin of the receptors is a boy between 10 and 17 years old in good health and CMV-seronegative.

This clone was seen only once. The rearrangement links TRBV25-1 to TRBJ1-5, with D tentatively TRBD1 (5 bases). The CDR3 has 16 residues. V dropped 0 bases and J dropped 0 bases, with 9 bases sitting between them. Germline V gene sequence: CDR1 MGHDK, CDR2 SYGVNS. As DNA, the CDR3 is TGTGCCAGCAGTGAATATGGGGCAGATAGCAATCAGCCCCAGCATTTT. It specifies CASSEYGADSNQPQHF. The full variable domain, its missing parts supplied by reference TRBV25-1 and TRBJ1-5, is EADIYQTPRYLVIGTGKKITLECSQTMGHDKMYWYQQDPGMELHLIHYSYGVNSTEKGDLSSESTVSRIRTEHFPLTLESARPSHTSQYLCASSEYGADSNQPQHFGDGTRLSIL.

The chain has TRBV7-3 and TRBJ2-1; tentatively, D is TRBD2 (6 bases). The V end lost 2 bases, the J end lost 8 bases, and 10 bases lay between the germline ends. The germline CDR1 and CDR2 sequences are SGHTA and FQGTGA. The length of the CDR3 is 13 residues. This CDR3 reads CASSLGREYEQFF. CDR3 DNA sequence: TGTGCCAGCAGCTTAGGCCGGGAGTATGAGCAGTTCTTC.